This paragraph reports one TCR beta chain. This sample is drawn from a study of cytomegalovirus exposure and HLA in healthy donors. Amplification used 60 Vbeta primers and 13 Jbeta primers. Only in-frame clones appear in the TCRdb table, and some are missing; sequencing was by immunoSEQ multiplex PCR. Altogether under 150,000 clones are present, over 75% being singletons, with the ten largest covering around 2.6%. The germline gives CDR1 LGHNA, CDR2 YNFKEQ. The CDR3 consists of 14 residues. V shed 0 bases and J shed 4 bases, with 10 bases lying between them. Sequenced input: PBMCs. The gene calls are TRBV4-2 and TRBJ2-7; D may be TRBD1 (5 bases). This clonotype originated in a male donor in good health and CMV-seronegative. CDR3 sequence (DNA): TGTGCCAGCAGCCAAGATTCAGGGTTTTACGAGCAGTACTTC. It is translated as CASSQDSGFYEQYF.